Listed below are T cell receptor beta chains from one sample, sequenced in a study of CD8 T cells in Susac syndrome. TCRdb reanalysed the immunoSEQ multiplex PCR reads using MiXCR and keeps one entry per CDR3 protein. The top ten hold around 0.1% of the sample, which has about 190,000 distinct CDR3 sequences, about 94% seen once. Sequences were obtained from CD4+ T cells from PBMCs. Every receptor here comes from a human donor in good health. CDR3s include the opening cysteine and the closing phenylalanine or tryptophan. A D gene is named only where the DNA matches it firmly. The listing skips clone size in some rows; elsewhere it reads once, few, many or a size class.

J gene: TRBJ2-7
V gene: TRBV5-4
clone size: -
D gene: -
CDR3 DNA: TGTGCCAGCAGCGGGAGAGGGTCCTACGAGCAGTACTTC
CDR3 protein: CASSGRGSYEQYF

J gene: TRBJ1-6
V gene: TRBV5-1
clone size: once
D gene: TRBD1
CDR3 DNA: TGCGCCAGCAGCCCGGGACAGGGTTATTCACCCCTCCACTTT
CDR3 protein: CASSPGQGYSPLHF

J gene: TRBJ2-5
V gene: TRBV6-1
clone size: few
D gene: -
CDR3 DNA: TGTGCCAGCAGTGAAATGGAGACCCAGTACTTC
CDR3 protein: CASSEMETQYF

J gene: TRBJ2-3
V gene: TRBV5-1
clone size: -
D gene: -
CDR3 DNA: TGCGCCAGCAGCCGGGCGGCCGGGGGACCCACAGATACGCAGTATTTT
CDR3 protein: CASSRAAGGPTDTQYF

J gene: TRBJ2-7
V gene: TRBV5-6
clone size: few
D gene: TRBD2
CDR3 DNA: TGTGCCAGCAGCTTGCGGAGACTAGCCTCCTACGAGCAGTACTTC
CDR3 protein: CASSLRRLASYEQYF

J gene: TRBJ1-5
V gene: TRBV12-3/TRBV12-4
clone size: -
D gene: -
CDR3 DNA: TGTGCCAGCAGTCCGTCGGGGTCTAGCAATCAGCCCCAGCATTTT
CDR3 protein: CASSPSGSSNQPQHF

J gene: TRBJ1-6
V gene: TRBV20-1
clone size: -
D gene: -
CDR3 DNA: TGCAGTGCTAGGATCGCAGACTCGAATTCACCCCTCCACTTT
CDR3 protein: CSARIADSNSPLHF

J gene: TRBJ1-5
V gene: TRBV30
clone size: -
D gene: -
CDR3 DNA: TGTGCCTGGACCAGAAATAGCAATCAGCCCCAGCATTTT
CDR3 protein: CAWTRNSNQPQHF

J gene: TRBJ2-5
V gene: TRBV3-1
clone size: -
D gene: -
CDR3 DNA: TGTGCCAGCAGCCAAAGGGTACTGGGGGGGCTTGGGACCCAGTACTTC
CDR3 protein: CASSQRVLGGLGTQYF

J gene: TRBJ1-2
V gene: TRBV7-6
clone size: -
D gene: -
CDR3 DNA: TGTGCCAGCAGCCCGAAGGCTCGGGACACTCGGGGCTACACCTTC
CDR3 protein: CASSPKARDTRGYTF

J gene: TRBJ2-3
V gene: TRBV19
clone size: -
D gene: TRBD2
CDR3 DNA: TGTGCCAGTGGTACTAGCGGGGGGATTGTAGATACGCAGTATTTT
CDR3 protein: CASGTSGGIVDTQYF

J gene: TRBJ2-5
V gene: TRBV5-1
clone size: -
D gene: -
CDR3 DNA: TGCGCCAGCAGCTTGGAAGGCGGGGGCCCCAGCGAGACCCAGTACTTC
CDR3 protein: CASSLEGGGPSETQYF

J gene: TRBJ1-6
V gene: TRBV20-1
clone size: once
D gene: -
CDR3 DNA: TGCAGTGCTAAGGACAGCGGGAATTCACCCCTCCACTTT
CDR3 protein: CSAKDSGNSPLHF

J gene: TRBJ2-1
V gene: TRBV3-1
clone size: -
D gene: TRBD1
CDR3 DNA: TGTGCCAGCAGCCAAGACCCACAGGGGGATGAGCAGTTCTTC
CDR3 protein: CASSQDPQGDEQFF

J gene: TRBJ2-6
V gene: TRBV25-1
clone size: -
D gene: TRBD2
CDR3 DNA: TGTGCCAGCAGTGTCTCGGGACTAGCGGGCCTCTCTGGGGCCAACGTCCTGACTTTC
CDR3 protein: CASSVSGLAGLSGANVLTF

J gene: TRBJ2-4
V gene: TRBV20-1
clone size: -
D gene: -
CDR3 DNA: TGCAGTGCGAGGGCGGGACAAGTGGACATTCAGTACTTC
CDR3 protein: CSARAGQVDIQYF

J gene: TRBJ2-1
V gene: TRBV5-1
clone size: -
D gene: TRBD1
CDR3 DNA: TGCGCCAGCAGCCCGGGACAGACCCAAAGCTCCTACAATGAGCAGTTCTTC
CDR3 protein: CASSPGQTQSSYNEQFF

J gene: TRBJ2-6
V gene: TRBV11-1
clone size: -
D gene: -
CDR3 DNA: TGTGCCAGCAGAGGGATCTCTGGGGCCAACGTCCTGACTTTC
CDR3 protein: CASRGISGANVLTF

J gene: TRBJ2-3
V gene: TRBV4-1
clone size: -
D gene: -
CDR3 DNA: TGCGCCAGCAGCCAAGATACGGGAGATACGCAGTATTTT
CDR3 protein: CASSQDTGDTQYF

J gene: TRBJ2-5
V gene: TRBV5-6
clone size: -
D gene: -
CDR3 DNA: TGTGCCAGCAGAAGGGAAGGGGTTCAAGAGACCCAGTACTTC
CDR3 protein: CASRREGVQETQYF

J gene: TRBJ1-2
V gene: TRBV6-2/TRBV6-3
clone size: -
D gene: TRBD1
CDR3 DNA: TGTGCCAGCAGTTACTCCGGGACAGGGCTCTATGGCTACACCTTC
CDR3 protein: CASSYSGTGLYGYTF

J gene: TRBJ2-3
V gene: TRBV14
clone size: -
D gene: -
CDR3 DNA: TGTGCCAGCAGCCCCTCCGACCCCACAGATACGCAGTATTTT
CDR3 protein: CASSPSDPTDTQYF

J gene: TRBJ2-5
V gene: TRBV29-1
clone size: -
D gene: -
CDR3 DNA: TGCAGCGTTGCTTTGTCCCGAGAGACCCAGTACTTC
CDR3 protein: CSVALSRETQYF